Listed here are 16 T cell receptor beta chains from one sample, sequenced in a study of T cells expressing NK-cell markers. TCRdb re-called the 5' RACE reads and gives one entry per CDR3 protein, without DNA. Reported are 200,000 to 300,000 distinct CDR3 sequences; the ten largest clones contain approximately 0.41%. The sequencing input was blood T cells: a sorted CD56 or NKG2C T cell subset, CD4+ or CD8+ T cells, or bulk PBMC T cells (not recorded which). These receptors were obtained from a man aged 18 to 29 in good health.

The rearrangement uses TRBV6-4 and TRBJ2-3; lacking DNA, the TRBD1 call made by TCRdb goes unchecked. CDR1 is MRHNA, CDR2 SNTAGT, per germline. This CDR3 is 14 amino acids long. CDR3 region: CASSDSGGRDTQYF.

V usage is TRBV10-3 and J usage is TRBJ1-5; the D gene TCRdb calls, TRBD1, cannot be checked with no DNA. This CDR3 spans 18 amino acids. From germline, CDR1 is ENHRY and CDR2 SYGVKD. The CDR3 region is CAISESLTNRVSYQPQHF.

The chain couples TRBV13 to TRBJ2-1; the TRBD2 assignment by TCRdb is unverifiable without DNA. The CDR3 runs to 16 residues. Per germline, CDR1 PRHDT and CDR2 FYEKMQ (reference sequence). The CDR3 protein is CASSSRTSGTYNEQFF.

The chain links TRBV12-3 or TRBV12-4 to TRBJ1-5; TCRdb designates TRBD1, a call that cannot be tested without DNA. The CDR3 consists of 12 residues. CDR3 protein: CASSLFNQPQHF.

The CDR3 is CASTGAGTSRYEQFF. The V call is TRBV12-3 or TRBV12-4, the J call TRBJ2-1; TCRdb returns TRBD2, unconfirmable since there is no DNA. The CDR3 length is 15 residues.

V gene TRBV5-6 combines with J gene TRBJ2-1; checking the TCRdb D call of TRBD2 is not possible without DNA. CDR1 is SGHDT and CDR2 is YYEEEE in the germline V gene. The CDR3 has 16 amino acids. The CDR3 here is CASSRGLAGFTWEQFF.

The chain joins TRBV12-3 or TRBV12-4 to TRBJ2-1. This CDR3 has 13 residues. CDR3 in amino acids: CASSLVGLPEQFF.

The J gene is TRBJ1-2, the V gene TRBV7-8; TCRdb's D gene call, TRBD1, goes unchecked for lack of DNA. The CDR3 covers 15 residues. Germline CDR1 is SGHVS and CDR2 is FQNEAQ. This CDR3 is CASSLQMTGGYGYTF.

V usage is TRBV20-1 and J usage is TRBJ1-4. The CDR3 consists of 11 residues. In germline, CDR1 is DFQATT, CDR2 SNEGSKA (reference sequence). This chain's CDR3 is CSASKGEKLFF.

J is TRBJ2-2 and V is TRBV10-3; the D call from TCRdb, TRBD1, cannot be confirmed without DNA. Germline V gives CDR1 ENHRY, CDR2 SYGVKD. The CDR3 extends over 14 amino acids. CDR3 sequence reads: CAISGQGRTGELFF.

CDR3 residues: CASSTNRPYEQYF. The V and J genes are TRBV7-9 and TRBJ2-7. This CDR3 is built from 13 residues. Germline loops: CDR1 SEHNR, CDR2 FQNEAQ (reference sequence).

The chain employs TRBV18 and TRBJ2-5; the TCRdb D gene call, TRBD1, has no DNA to confirm it. This CDR3 region has 18 residues. From germline, CDR1 is KGHSH and CDR2 LQKENI. The chain's CDR3 is CASSPKGSGTGSVETQYF. The full variable domain, rest sourced from reference TRBV18 and TRBJ2-5, is NAGVMQNPRHLVRRRGQEARLRCSPMKGHSHVYWYRQLPEEGLKFMVYLQKENIIDESGMPKERFSAEFPKEGPSILRIQQVVRGDSAAYFCASSPKGSGTGSVETQYFGPGTRLLVL.

The rearrangement links TRBV6-1 to TRBJ2-7; there is no DNA to check the TCRdb D call of TRBD1. The V gene's germline CDR1 is MNHNS and CDR2 SASEGT. The CDR3 extends over 15 amino acids. The CDR3 sequence: CASTEGDRNLYEQYF.

This chain links TRBV2 with TRBJ2-7; TCRdb's assignment of TRBD2 cannot be checked, as there is no DNA. The CDR3 is 14 residues long. CDR1 is SNHLY and CDR2 is FYNNEI in the germline V gene. CDR3 sequence reads: CASQYLSGTYEQYF.

The chain employs TRBV5-6 and TRBJ2-6. Germline lookup yields CDR1 SGHDT and CDR2 YYEEEE. The CDR3 is 15 amino acids. CDR3 sequence reads: CASSLTEAGANVLTF.

V and J are TRBV12-3 or TRBV12-4 and TRBJ1-1; the D gene TCRdb calls, TRBD1, cannot be checked with no DNA. The CDR3 has 15 amino acids. The chain's CDR3 is CASRTSGGRNTEAFF.